Below, one T cell receptor beta chain is given with its context. Its matching antigen is unknown. The sequenced template was cDNA made from the entire isolated RNA. TCRdb's table, derived via immunoSEQ multiplex PCR, lists solely in-frame clones and lacks some. The data contain about 340,000 clones, approximately 12% of them seen just once; the ten biggest clones take up roughly 0.015%. The sample is drawn from a study of beta chain features in type 1 diabetes. General study points: Shorter TCRB CDR3s, moderately but significantly so, were found in Type 1 diabetes patients in all four CD4+ subsets. Using cDNA template may skew counts toward highly expressing activated cells.

After removal of 5 bases from V and 5 bases from J, the junction contained 4 bases not matched to a gene. This CDR3 comprises 15 residues. The germline gives CDR1 SGHTA, CDR2 FQGNSA. This sequence joins TRBV7-2 and TRBJ2-3; 13 nucleotides align to TRBD2. The source is a woman younger than 30 with type 1 diabetes. Material: naive CD4+ T cells from blood. The CDR3: CASSPRTSGGDTQYF. Written as DNA, the CDR3 is TGTGCCAGCAGCCCAAGGACTAGCGGGGGAGATACGCAGTATTTT.